Described below is a single TCR beta chain sequence and its context. Its cognate antigen has yet to be identified. The sample holds no much larger clone one base away, and base qualities are not on file. The CDR3 runs 14 amino acids, cysteine and phenylalanine included. Of all the DNA, just the CDR3 is kept, 42 bases in frame from base 1. V gives up 8 bases and J gives up 2 bases, and the segment between their germline ends measures 16 bases. The data originate from a study of CD8 T cells in Susac syndrome (dated 2019 in TCRdb). Context from the whole study: Of the Susac syndrome patients who were sequenced, roughly 6 had clinically active disease and roughly eight were in clinical remission. At blood withdrawal, Susac syndrome patients were therapy-naive, treated with corticosteroids (with IVIg additionally given to some), or treated with IVIg alone. The study used repertoire sequencing to test whether antigen drove CD8+ T cell activation and differentiation in Susac syndrome. CD8+ T cell repertoire clonality was compared between approximately 12 healthy donors, some 14 Susac syndrome patients and 15 multiple sclerosis patients.

Peripheral blood CD8+ and CD4+ T cells from healthy donors, Susac syndrome patients and multiple sclerosis patients were profiled by high-throughput TCR beta sequencing. Susac syndrome patients met recently defined diagnostic criteria for definite or probable disease. CD8+ TEMRA cells were enriched by FACS, while bulk CD8+ and CD4+ T cells were purified by magnetic negative isolation. Blood was drawn into EDTA tubes, processed within 24 hours, and PBMCs were isolated by density gradient centrifugation. PBMCs intended for TCR sequencing were cryopreserved in liquid nitrogen and were subsequently thawed in a 37 degrees C water bath. The sorted or isolated CD4+, CD8+ and CD8+ TEMRA cells had a purity of 90% or higher. Study-wide conclusions, independent of this receptor: Sixteen and five Susac-specific public clones were found in the total CD8+ and CD8+ TEMRA repertoires, respectively. CD8+ repertoires in Susac syndrome showed clonal expansion, which was highest in CD8+ TEMRA cells and was greater in clinically active patients than in remitting patients. The TCR sequencing and HLA analysis was acknowledged to have included a relatively small number of individuals.

RNA was extracted using the RNeasy kit, and roughly 0.45 to 1 ug of the RNA was reverse transcribed with random hexamers. The immunoSEQ multiplex PCR assay, which covers 54 Vbeta and 13 Jbeta segments, was used to amplify TCR beta CDR3 regions. PCR amplification bias was corrected using a synthetic template baseline for primer optimization and computational correction. Per the source publication's procedure: Reads were annotated to V, D and J genes according to IMGT and were analyzed with immunoSEQ Analyzer, with only productive sequences retained. Clonality was computed as one minus Shannon entropy normalized by log2 of the number of productive unique sequences. For each patient and control, public and private clones were evaluated within the 100 most prevalent clones. Clones were defined as Susac-specific if absent from the healthy and MS cohorts, from 1052 published viral clones and from other ImmuneACCESS disease sequences. TCRdb trimmed the raw reads at Q25, called clones with MiXCR and kept productive beta chains. For every CDR3 protein sequence, its rows merge into one entry that carries the most common genes and DNA. The V and J calls here are based on TCRdb, not the publication. The table for this sample lists 120,000 or so distinct CDR3 sequences; about 93% of them were counted only once. The ten largest account for around 0.21% of the sample.

Input material: CD8+ T cells from PBMCs. The receptor's source is a human donor with Susac syndrome. The chain links TRBV12-3 or TRBV12-4 with TRBJ2-7; no confident D gene assignment can be made. The CDR3 amino acid sequence is: CASSVTQAAYEQYF. The sequenced DNA: TGTGCCAGCTCCGTGACGCAGGCTGCCTACGAGCAGTACTTC.